This TCR beta chain was identified during a study of CD8+CD57+ T cells in acquired aplastic anemia. Study information: Healthy donor CD4+ cell samples had a mean of approximately 10 million reads.

The V segment lost 0 bases and the J segment 4 bases; nucleotides outside the gene matches: 6. The length of the CDR3 is 15 residues. Germline lookup yields CDR1 DFQATT and CDR2 SNEGSKA (reference sequence). This clonotype has only a few counts. Antigen unknown. Using genomic DNA as the template, TCR beta VDJ and CDR3 profiling was carried out. One entry per CDR3 protein, called by TCRdb with MiXCR from the reads. The repertoire has some 210,000 distinct CDR3 sequences, approximately 57% of them found once; the top ten carry approximately 32%. Regarding the study as a whole: Fewer than 30 CD8+ CDR3 sequences were shared between patients and controls.

V and J are TRBV20-1 and TRBJ2-1; 7 positions match TRBD2. Input material: sorted CD4+, CD8+, or CD8+CD57+ T cells (not recorded which) from PBMCs. The source of this sequence is a human donor in good health. The CDR3 DNA sequence: TGCAGTGCTAGAGATAGGGGACTATTGTACAATGAGCAGTTCTTC. Its translation: CSARDRGLLYNEQFF.